One sample yielded the 25 T cell receptor beta chains listed below, sequenced in a study of CD8 T cells in Susac syndrome. Random hexamers were used to reverse transcribe the RNA input (about 0.45 to 1 ug). TCRdb passed the immunoSEQ multiplex PCR reads through MiXCR, listing each CDR3 protein once. The table records roughly 160,000 distinct CDR3 sequences, around 96% of them present only once. The material sequenced was CD4+ T cells from PBMCs. The receptors stem from a human donor with Susac syndrome.

The chain employs TRBV5-4 and TRBJ2-6; D remains ambiguous. Germline assignment: CDR1 SGHNT and CDR2 YYREEE (reference sequence). The CDR3 is 17 amino acids. The V and J ends lost 0 bases and 0 bases respectively, with 10 bases between them. CDR3 sequence (DNA): TGTGCCAGCAGCTTGGTAGGGTCTAACTCTGGGGCCAACGTCCTGACTTTC. Translated: CASSLVGSNSGANVLTF.

V and J are TRBV27 and TRBJ2-1; 14 nucleotides align to TRBD2. V gave up 5 bases and J gave up 10 bases; unmatched junction bases: 16. The CDR3 has 18 amino acids. Germline CDR1 and CDR2: MNHEY and SMNVEV (reference sequence). DNA for the CDR3: TGTGCCAGCAGTCCCGTTAACCCGGGACTAGCGGGAGATTCGGAGCAGTTCTTC. Translating it yields CASSPVNPGLAGDSEQFF.

The V and J genes are TRBV4-3 and TRBJ1-2; D is ambiguous. This CDR3 region has 14 residues. The germline V gene encodes CDR1 LGHNA and CDR2 YSLEER. Trimming took off 0 bases at V and 2 bases at J, with 7 bases between the two ends. The DNA for the CDR3 is TGCGCCAGCAGCCAAGAGATAGGGAACTATGGCTACACCTTC. Residues: CASSQEIGNYGYTF.

This sequence joins TRBV6-6 and TRBJ1-3; D is unresolved. Trimming removed 6 bases at V and 2 bases at J, with 5 bases between. This CDR3 comprises 12 residues. Germline lookup yields CDR1 MNHNY and CDR2 SVGAGI (reference sequence). The CDR3 DNA reads TGTGCCAGCAGGGCTACTGGAAACACCATATATTTT. It codes for CASRATGNTIYF.

The rearrangement uses TRBV14 and TRBJ1-3, with a possible D match to TRBD1 (6 bases). The CDR3 spans 17 residues. The germline gives CDR1 SGHDN, CDR2 FVKESK. V gave up 0 bases and J gave up 2 bases, with 14 bases separating them. CDR3 sequence: CASSQDPGARAGNTIYF. Written as DNA, the CDR3 is TGTGCCAGCAGCCAAGATCCAGGGGCGCGCGCTGGAAACACCATATATTTT.

This rearrangement joins TRBV24-1 to TRBJ2-1, with 11 nucleotides matching TRBD2. This CDR3 is built from 16 residues. Germline V gene lookup returns CDR1 KGHDR and CDR2 SFDVKD. The J segment lost 4 bases and the V segment lost 1 base, leaving 2 bases of the junction unmatched. The CDR3 here is CATSDFSGRGYNEQFF. The CDR3 nucleotides read TGTGCCACCAGTGATTTTAGCGGGAGGGGATACAATGAGCAGTTCTTC.

The V call is TRBV20-1, the J call TRBJ2-1; 7 nucleotides match TRBD2. The CDR3 has 14 residues. Germline CDR1 and CDR2: DFQATT and SNEGSKA (reference sequence). Germline trimming cut 6 bases from V and 3 bases from J; bases unmatched to any gene: 8. The CDR3 coding sequence is TGCAGTGCCGCCTCCGGACTAGACTACAATGAGCAGTTCTTC. Protein: CSAASGLDYNEQFF.

The chain has TRBV20-1 and TRBJ1-6; D ambiguous. The CDR3 consists of 14 residues. V was cut by 1 base and J by 3 bases, with 7 bases left in between. Per germline, CDR1 DFQATT and CDR2 SNEGSKA (reference sequence). In DNA form, the CDR3 reads TGCAGTGCTAGAGGGGCTGACTATAATTCACCCCTCCACTTT. This translates into CSARGADYNSPLHF.

The rearrangement uses TRBV5-1 and TRBJ1-2; D unclear. CDR1 is SGHRS, CDR2 YFSETQ, per germline. This CDR3 is 14 amino acids long. V lost 0 bases to trimming and J lost 6 bases, with 12 bases between them. CDR3 sequence: CASSLVSAEDGYTF. The DNA of the CDR3 is TGCGCCAGCAGCTTGGTCTCGGCAGAGGATGGCTACACCTTC.

The CDR3: CASSPSRIRAESKNIQYF. In DNA form, the CDR3 reads TGTGCCAGCAGCCCCTCTAGGATTAGGGCGGAGTCCAAAAACATTCAGTACTTC. This chain links TRBV7-8 with TRBJ2-4, with D uncertain. The CDR3 spans 18 residues. The V gene's germline CDR1 is SGHVS and CDR2 FQNEAQ. V was pared by 5 bases and J by 2 bases, with 22 bases between. The whole variable domain, filled in from reference TRBV7-8 and TRBJ2-4, reads GAGVSQSPRYKVAKRGQDVALRCDPISGHVSLFWYQQALGQGPEFLTYFQNEAQLDKSGLPSDRFFAERPEGSVSTLKIQRTQQEDSAVYLCASSPSRIRAESKNIQYFGAGTRLSVL.

The chain employs TRBV30 and TRBJ2-1; TRBD2 aligns across 8 bases. V lost 4 bases to trimming and J lost 10 bases; unmatched junction nucleotides: 18. CDR1 and CDR2 (germline): GTSNPN, SVGIG (reference sequence). CDR3 length: 16 residues. CDR3 protein: CAWKKGQLAAPTEQFF. For the CDR3, the DNA is TGTGCCTGGAAGAAGGGGCAACTAGCGGCACCCACGGAGCAGTTCTTC.

This clonotype was seen once. This chain joins TRBV20-1 and TRBJ2-1, with a weak D call TRBD2 (6 bases). CDR1 is DFQATT, CDR2 SNEGSKA, per germline (reference sequence). V was cut by 5 bases and J by 10 bases, with 24 bases left in between. This CDR3 region has 15 residues. The CDR3 spells CSAYGVGGTYWEQFF. The DNA for the CDR3 is TGCAGTGCTTATGGAGTAGGCGGGACCTACTGGGAGCAGTTCTTC.

The chain combines TRBV7-2 with TRBJ2-7, with TRBD2 matching 10 bases. V was clipped by 4 bases and J by 3 bases; unmatched bases: 0. This CDR3 is built from 13 residues. Germline V gene lookup returns CDR1 SGHTA and CDR2 FQGNSA. CDR3 region: CASSWTSGYEQYF. The CDR3 DNA reads as TGTGCCAGCAGCTGGACTAGCGGCTACGAGCAGTACTTC.

The chain joins TRBV12-3 or TRBV12-4 to TRBJ1-4, with D perhaps TRBD1 (5 bases). This CDR3 has 15 residues. The ends were cut back, 6 bases at V and 3 bases at J, with 14 bases in the middle. The CDR3 here is CASRPAGGPNEKLFF. Here the CDR3 DNA reads TGTGCCAGCAGACCCGCGGGGGGACCTAATGAAAAACTGTTTTTT.

The chain couples TRBV4-1 to TRBJ2-1, with 7 bases fitting TRBD2. Trimming at V came to 0 bases and at J to 8 bases, leaving 10 bases not matched to a gene. The germline gives CDR1 MGHRA, CDR2 YSYEKL. This CDR3 region has 16 residues. CDR3 DNA sequence: TGCGCCAGCAGCCAAGATTCTGGGGCGGGAGTGCATGAGCAGTTCTTC. Translating it yields CASSQDSGAGVHEQFF.

The chain is built from TRBV3-1 and TRBJ1-1; no firm D call. Germline values: CDR1 LGHDT, CDR2 YNNKEL (reference sequence). Deletions cut 1 base from V and 3 bases from J, with 6 bases between. The CDR3 loop spans 13 amino acids. CDR3: CASSQAAYTEAFF. The CDR3 nucleotides read TGTGCCAGCAGCCAAGCTGCTTACACTGAAGCTTTCTTT.

This clonotype was counted a single time. The V and J genes are TRBV28 and TRBJ2-5; weak D call: TRBD2 (5 bases). The CDR3 totals 18 residues. Germline V gene data show CDR1 as MDHEN and CDR2 as SYDVKM. Trimming removed 6 bases from V and 1 base from J, with 24 bases in between. The CDR3 protein is CASSMRTGSRSGQETQYF. As DNA, the CDR3 is TGTGCCAGCAGCATGAGGACGGGGAGTCGGTCCGGCCAAGAGACCCAGTACTTC.

This clonotype was counted a single time. The CDR3 DNA reads as TGTGCCACCAGCAGAGATTGGTCTACTAGCGGATACAATGAGCAGTTCTTC. Translated: CATSRDWSTSGYNEQFF. The chain joins TRBV15 to TRBJ2-1, with TRBD2 matching over 8 bases. CDR1 LNHNV and CDR2 YYDKDF come from the germline V gene (reference sequence). The J segment lost 4 bases and the V segment lost 0 bases, leaving 8 bases of the junction unmatched. The CDR3 is made up of 17 amino acids.

V and J are TRBV19 and TRBJ2-2, with D possibly TRBD1 on 6 matching bases. CDR1 and CDR2 from the germline V gene are LNHDA and SQIVND (reference sequence). Trimming removed 6 bases from V and 2 bases from J, with 13 bases in between. This CDR3 is 15 amino acids long. The CDR3 DNA sequence: TGTGCCAGTAGCAACAGGGACGGAAACACCGGGGAGCTGTTTTTT. It yields the protein CASSNRDGNTGELFF.

This rearrangement joins TRBV27 to TRBJ1-4; D unresolved. The ends were cut back, 5 bases at V and 0 bases at J, with 13 bases in the middle. Looked up from germline, CDR1 is MNHEY and CDR2 is SMNVEV (reference sequence). This CDR3 comprises 16 residues. The CDR3 sequence is CASSPGRGTTNEKLFF. CDR3 nucleotides: TGTGCCAGCAGTCCTGGTCGTGGGACAACTAATGAAAAACTGTTTTTT.

The chain uses TRBV9 and TRBJ2-1, with D possibly matching TRBD2 (5 bases). Trimming cost V 0 bases and J 3 bases, with 19 bases left between them. The CDR3 totals 18 residues. Germline-derived CDR1 and CDR2 are SGDLS and YYNGEE. CDR3 DNA sequence: TGTGCCAGCAGCGTAGCTGGAAGCGGCCCAAGGCTCTACAATGAGCAGTTCTTC. Amino acid sequence: CASSVAGSGPRLYNEQFF.

V usage is TRBV2 and J usage is TRBJ2-5, with 8 bases lining up with TRBD2. J lost 4 bases, V lost 8 bases, and 6 bases had no gene match. The germline CDR1 and CDR2 sequences are SNHLY and FYNNEI. The CDR3 contains 13 residues. The CDR3 nucleotides are TGTGCCAGCGACGGGAGGGCCACAGAGACCCAGTACTTC. It specifies CASDGRATETQYF.

This CDR3 reads CASSQLDRVLAEAFF. As DNA, the CDR3 is TGTGCCAGCAGCCAACTAGACAGGGTATTGGCTGAAGCTTTCTTT. The gene calls are TRBV14 and TRBJ1-1; 7 positions agree with TRBD1. Germline lookup yields CDR1 SGHDN and CDR2 FVKESK. There are 15 residues in the CDR3. Germline trimming cut 2 bases from V and 6 bases from J; bases unmatched to any gene: 9.

The rearrangement links TRBV20-1 to TRBJ1-5; D uncertain. CDR1 is DFQATT and CDR2 is SNEGSKA in the germline V gene (reference sequence). The CDR3 is 14 residues long. Deletions cut 0 bases from V and 8 bases from J, with 14 bases between. The CDR3 region is CSARDTMSSEPQHF. CDR3 nucleotide sequence: TGCAGTGCTAGAGATACTATGTCCTCGGAGCCCCAGCATTTT.

J is TRBJ1-5 and V is TRBV24-1, with 7 bases aligning to TRBD1. The germline V gene has CDR1 KGHDR and CDR2 SFDVKD. J lost 6 bases, V lost 3 bases, and 1 base had no gene match. The CDR3 spans 13 residues. This CDR3 reads CATSDTGVQPQHF. The CDR3 DNA follows: TGTGCCACCAGTGATACAGGGGTTCAGCCCCAGCATTTT.